The clone carrying this T cell receptor (beta chain) has a single count. CDR1 MNHEY and CDR2 SVGAGI come from the germline V gene. Losses at the gene ends were 8 bases for V and 7 bases for J; bases not matched to a gene: 10. CDR3 length equals 13 residues. This sample stems from a study of blood T cell repertoires in COVID-19. Generated by immunoSEQ multiplex PCR, the TCRdb table keeps only in-frame clones and is missing some. The table includes 150,000 to 200,000 clones, 80% detected once. The chain links TRBV6-5 to TRBJ2-5, with TRBD1 matching over 7 bases. Sequenced: peripheral blood. The TCR sequence derives from a man in his 60s with acute or convalescent COVID-19. The CDR3: CASAPTGRGTQYF. DNA of the CDR3: TGTGCCAGCGCACCGACAGGGCGAGGGACCCAGTACTTC.